This T cell receptor (beta chain) was observed in a study of T cells after yellow fever vaccination (dated by TCRdb to the late 2010s). Context from the whole study: The SMART-Seq v4 Ultra Low Input RNA kit was used to prepare libraries from fractions with low cell numbers. To follow T-cell clones before and after both primary and booster YFV17D yellow fever vaccination, bulk TCR alpha and beta repertoires underwent longitudinal sequencing. Two healthy male donors made up the cohort, one aged 18 to 29 years and the other aged 30 to 40 years. Bulk PBMC replicates and cell subsets were isolated from blood drawn at multiple timepoints before and after both primary and secondary immunization. The paper as a whole reports these results and caveats: Only a couple of donors were included in the study, so the extent to which the findings can be generalized is limited. After the booster, most clones that had expanded after primary vaccination were detected again (almost 97% of CD4 and around 88% of CD8), suggesting broad maintenance of memory. Compared with the primary T-cell response, the secondary T-cell response was faster but weaker, reaching its peak on day 5 rather than on day 15. A small fraction of clonotypes appeared in both the CD4 and CD8 compartments, likely as a result of convergent recombination. FACS-sorted repertoires could contain abundant contaminating clonotypes from the bulk population, so computational filtering was required.

Synthesis of TCR cDNA relied on 5'RACE template switching, a step that introduced a universal primer site along with unique molecular identifiers. Priming for cDNA synthesis came from both the TCR alpha and TCR beta constant segments. Libraries were amplified in two PCR steps, with sample barcodes and sequencing adapters added in the second step. Sequencing of libraries was done on Illumina HiSeq 2500 (2x100 bp) or NovaSeq (2x150 bp). In the authors' own workflow: MIGEC handled demultiplexing of reads and collapsing into UMI consensus sequences, while MiXCR performed V(D)J alignment. Clonotypes responding to the vaccine were identified with edgeR on replicate PBMC samples, with the criteria of FDR below 0.01 and a log2 fold change above 5 up to day 15. Each bulk clonotype was labeled CD4 or CD8 based on which sequenced repertoire, CD4 or CD8, contained the clonotype at higher abundance. The raw public data were reprocessed by TCRdb itself: fastp quality trimming at Q25, MiXCR clonotype calling, in-frame beta chains only. Every CDR3 protein is listed once, alongside the most common genes and DNA of its rows. Clone size and V and J calls follow TCRdb, not the original study. This sample is represented by almost 600,000 distinct CDR3 sequences; about 14% of them were singletons. Of the sample, over 12% falls within the top ten clones.

This clonotype was seen a handful of times. Its antigen remains unidentified. The input lacks base qualities; no much larger clone sits a single base away. Taken with the paper, the label for treatment or condition translates to: live attenuated yellow fever vaccine strain. Two biological replicates of bulk PBMCs were collected at each blood-draw timepoint. PBMCs were isolated from peripheral blood using a standard Ficoll-Paque protocol. TriZol was used to extract RNA from bulk PBMCs, CD4 and CD8 fractions, and dextramer-positive and dextramer-negative fractions. At the junction V is shortened by 3 bases and J by 5 bases; bases outside the gene matches: 16. The CDR3, cysteine through phenylalanine, is 17 amino acids long. The sequence is cut down to CDR3 DNA, 51 bases in frame from base 1. CDR1 DFQATT and CDR2 SNEGSKA were looked up in the germline V gene (reference sequence).

The TCR was taken from a man aged 30 to 45 who received the YFV17D yellow fever vaccine. Recombination joined TRBV20-1 with TRBJ2-5; the junction holds 9 bases that match TRBD2. The sample in question was PBMCs, obtained on the day of the yellow fever booster vaccination. The encoded CDR3 is CSASVMASGAWAETQYF. In nucleotide form, the sequence is TGCAGTGCTAGTGTTATGGCTAGCGGGGCGTGGGCGGAGACCCAGTACTTC.